This section outlines one T cell receptor (beta chain) sequence together with its context. This clone was counted once. Its antigen is currently not known. Base qualities are not at hand, and no much larger clone is one base apart. Additional DNA sequences in this sample encode the identical CDR3. The library was generated by the immunoSEQ multiplex PCR assay. For the multiplex PCR, a mixture combining 60 forward primers for TCR Vbeta segments and 13 reverse primers for TCR Jbeta segments was used. The CDR3 region of rearranged TCR beta genes was amplified from genomic DNA with a multiplex PCR assay. The amplified TCR beta libraries were sequenced on the Illumina HiSeq System as 87-base-pair reads. In the paper's pipeline: Across the 500 to 750 repertoires, a later analysis counted tens of millions of unique TCR beta chains, about 10 million of which were shared by at least two donors. A nearest-neighbor algorithm error-corrected the raw reads and collapsed the reads into unique sequences, merging closely related sequences to remove PCR and sequencing errors. V, D and J gene segments were assigned by aligning CDR3 sequences to IMGT reference sequences. For a sequence to be retained, a match of at least six nucleotides was required to both a V gene segment and a J gene segment. Rearrangements were classified as productive when the CDR3 lacked stop codons and remained in frame with V and J, and all other rearrangements were classified as non-productive. CDR3 was defined according to IMGT convention as the region running from the second conserved V-encoded cysteine to the conserved J-encoded phenylalanine. Sequences without an unambiguous match to a single V gene segment were excluded from the earlier analysis of several hundred of the donors. In an earlier analysis of approximately 500 of the donors, a V segment was called functional when productive rearrangements were above 56.7%, and segregating when the standard deviation between donors exceeded 5%. A statistical classification framework was built for diagnosing cytomegalovirus status from the catalog of TCR beta chain sequences. In a later analysis, TCR nucleotide sequences were compared against IMGT/GENE-DB human TR gene sequences so that V and J genes could be assigned. A later analysis assigned CDR3 sequences and most-parsimonious VDJ recombination scenarios with the TCRdist pipeline. A later analysis defined each TCR beta chain by its CDR3 amino acid sequence plus V-gene family, and excluded reads lacking a unique V-gene family. As a way to deal with suspected cross-contamination and a sequencing artifact, a later analysis dropped 450 to 700 nucleotide sequences that were highly shared and had low generation probability. For each public chain, a later analysis derived a clonal expansion index from normalized ranks of inferred template counts within each repertoire. In a later analysis, generation probabilities were computed with a VDJ recombination model fitted to out-of-frame rearrangements, and the resulting probabilities were checked against IGoR. Hypergeometric tests were used in a later analysis to score TCR-TCR, TCR-HLA and TCR-CMV co-occurrence, with a repertoire-size bias correction applied to the TCR pairs. False discovery rates were estimated in a later analysis by permuting HLA or CMV assignments 20 times. In a later analysis, co-occurring TCRs were grouped using DBSCAN, and TCRdist sequence similarity was added for clustering within HLA-allele-positive subsets. For co-occurrence clustering, repertoires with fewer than 30,000 or more than 120,000 public chains were excluded, along with a handful of repertoires with anomalous nucleotide sharing. Not all clones reach the TCRdb copy of this immuneACCESS table, which keeps in-frame sequences only. Checked studies attribute under half of the gap to unresolved V genes and leave the rest unexplained. Clone size and the V and J calls come from that table; the DNA yielded D and trimming. In this sample the table shows around 100,000 clones, 70% to 85% of which occur a single time. Together, the top ten hold roughly 2.2% of the sample.

This entry is derived from a study of cytomegalovirus exposure and HLA in healthy donors (dated by TCRdb to 2015 to 2018). Background on the whole study: In an earlier analysis of roughly 590 of the donors, 250 to 350 Gb of sequence data and about 110 million unique TCR beta sequences from approximately 180 million T cells were reported. Both class I and class II loci were covered by HLA typing, at four-digit resolution. All discovery cohort repertoires had been generated on a single sequencing platform. To predict cytomegalovirus infection status, the study combined high-throughput TCR immunosequencing, statistical association of individual TCRs with disease status, and machine learning. Donor age, sex, ethnicity and CMV serostatus were collected together with the repertoire data. Four or five DR-DQ haplotypes were treated as single units for association and clustering because of strong linkage in the cohort. Of the roughly 400 genotyped donors, 65% to 90% were placed in the genetic ancestry cluster associated with self-reported Caucasian donors. The number of donors typed differed by locus, with 629-630 for A, B, C, DRB1 and DQB1, 522 for DQA1, 600 to 610 for DPA1, and some 470 for DPB1. The aim of the study was to test whether cataloging public T cell receptors could identify signatures of past pathogen exposure. An early release covering roughly 640 HLA-typed donors comprised approximately 300 gigabases of sequencing data and 65 million to 100 million unique TCR sequences. An earlier analysis of several hundred of the donors used high-throughput TCR beta sequencing to judge whether each TCR beta V gene segment behaved as functional or pseudogenic. The later analysis used no new phenotypic data to find candidate immune exposures, relying instead on TCR beta sequences and their occurrence across donors. Along with the roughly 700-subject first cohort, a separate validation cohort of over a hundred different subjects was used. In a later analysis, previously published TCR beta repertoires from 550 to 750 donors were re-analyzed and high-resolution HLA genotyping was added so that TCR occurrence patterns could be studied. A later genetic analysis took genome-wide SNP genotypes for about 55% of the roughly 700 donors and used that subset as a discovery cohort. Using immunosequencing, the study profiled T cell repertoires from some 670 subjects and related those repertoires to cytomegalovirus serostatus. Across approximately 400 genotyped donors of the cohort, an average of about 250,000 unique TCR beta nucleotide sequences per donor were sequenced, and roughly a sixth of those sequences were non-productive.

What the research found in general, with its limitations: A later analysis found that TCR association rates varied across HLA loci, with DRB1 alleles showing the most associated TCRs and HLA-C alleles the fewest. For the cohort, immune exposure information was limited to CMV serostatus. In a later analysis, HLA-associated TCR beta chains showed more clonal expansion and lower generation probabilities than non-associated chains that were equally common. Correlated functional status among segregating V segments might be attributable to linkage disequilibrium, but an unknown experimental factor could not be ruled out. The sequencing pipeline was judged likely to have produced a cluster of highly shared sequence variants as a technical artifact. Because HLA typing was unavailable for some donors at each locus, only the typed subset was used in association tests. While some public TCRs were present in many individuals, most TCR sequences turned up only very rarely across donors. This cohort had only TCR beta chains sequenced, and the lack of alpha or paired-chain data limited which features could be detected. The 87-base-pair reads could not distinguish some IMGT-functional V segments, including TRBV6-2 and TRBV6-3, so those segments were excluded. Sequencing depth was assumed to be roughly uniform across donors in the presence/absence analyses, though that assumption may not hold. Because counts were too low, some 17 rarely observed V segments, including chromosome 9 orphons, were excluded from the earlier analysis of about 500 of the donors. According to a later analysis, most CMV-associated TCR beta chains appeared to be HLA-restricted, and the HLA associations seemed to be driven largely by CMV exposure. In an earlier analysis of some 500 of the donors, most TCR beta V segments were observed in productive rearrangements about 87% or about 30% of the time, broadly matching IMGT annotations. Specific HLA alleles were associated with roughly 17,000 TCR beta sequences at a false discovery rate of 0.05 in a later analysis. A further reported finding was that TCR beta sequences accurately predicted the HLA-A and HLA-B alleles for most subjects in the first cohort. The authors suggested that the approach could potentially be generalized to other disease states and immunological phenotypes. In a later genetic analysis, a missense DCLRE1C variant was associated with V-gene and J-gene trimming of TCR beta chains, and the association was replicated in an independent cohort. In vitro tests confirmed that three of the cytomegalovirus-associated TCR beta chains recognize cytomegalovirus antigens. A total of 150 to 200 TCR beta chains were listed by the study as associated with cytomegalovirus. In both the original and validation cohorts, the classifier was reported to diagnose cytomegalovirus status with high specificity and sensitivity. When HLA alleles, especially DR and DQ, strongly co-occurred, attributing TCR associations to individual alleles was difficult. Compared with the roughly 670-donor mean, donors in an Asian-associated ancestry cluster had fewer N-insertions in productive TCRs, according to a later genetic analysis. In a later analysis, several top co-occurrence clusters were reported to appear linked to parvovirus B19, influenza, CMV and Epstein-Barr virus.

Spanning cysteine to phenylalanine, the CDR3 consists of 14 amino acids. Solely the CDR3 DNA is kept, with 42 bases framed from the first base. Trimming takes 0 bases from V and 1 base from J, and the germline ends sit 7 bases apart. As encoded in the germline V gene (reference sequence), CDR1 is SGHNT while CDR2 is YYREEE. The cohort comprised 666 healthy bone marrow donors. All cohort members were sampled while nominally healthy, although unrecorded immune exposures were likely present. The donor was CMV seronegative and belonged to the group of around 350 seronegative cohort members. A peripheral blood sample was collected from each donor, and TCR beta sequencing was performed on peripheral blood mononuclear cells. The Qiagen DNeasy Blood Extraction Kit was used to extract genomic DNA from the blood cell samples.

The TCR originated in a young man in good health and CMV-seronegative. The sequenced sample consisted of PBMCs. The chain employs TRBV5-4 and TRBJ1-1; no confident D gene assignment can be made. Here is the DNA: TGTGCCAGCAGCTTGGCCGGAGGGAACACTGAAGCTTTCTTT. It is translated as CASSLAGGNTEAFF.